The text below deals with one TCR beta chain. This receptor's antigen is unknown. Per-nucleotide qualities are absent, and no much larger clonotype sits a single base away. Via the germline V gene, CDR1 is SGDLS and CDR2 YYNGEE. The CDR3 contains 13 residues, cysteine and phenylalanine counted. Only the CDR3 part of the read is kept: 39 bases, read in frame from the first base. The junction carries 7 bases between V and J, which are trimmed by 0 bases and 6 bases respectively. The record originates from a study of cytomegalovirus exposure and HLA in healthy donors (dated by TCRdb to about 2017). About the investigation overall: In an earlier analysis of 587 of the donors, about 260 Gb of sequence data and about 110 million unique TCR beta sequences from about 190 million T cells were reported. Roughly 290 gigabases of sequencing data and around 85 million unique TCR sequences made up an early release that covered over 550 HLA-typed donors. Of the 300 to 400 genotyped donors, roughly 85% fell in the genetic ancestry cluster associated with self-reported Caucasian donors. The study aimed to test whether cataloging public T cell receptors could reveal signatures of past pathogen exposure. The study profiled the T cell repertoires of hundreds of subjects by immunosequencing and related them to cytomegalovirus serostatus. Along with the roughly 670-subject first cohort, a separate validation cohort of 120 different subjects was used. High-throughput TCR immunosequencing, statistical association of individual TCRs with disease status, and machine learning were combined to predict cytomegalovirus infection status. A later analysis re-analyzed previously published TCR beta repertoires from 600 to 850 donors and added high-resolution HLA genotyping to study TCR occurrence patterns. In the later analysis, no new phenotypic data were used to find candidate immune exposures; instead, reliance was placed on TCR beta sequences and their occurrence across donors. In an earlier analysis of about 590 of the donors, high-throughput TCR beta sequencing was used to judge whether each TCR beta V gene segment behaved as functional or pseudogenic. Donor age, sex, ethnicity and CMV serostatus were collected together with the repertoire data. A later genetic analysis took genome-wide SNP genotypes for about three fifths of the 666 donors and used that subset as a discovery cohort. All discovery cohort repertoires had been generated on a single sequencing platform. Class I and class II HLA loci were covered by the typing at four-digit resolution. The number of typed donors differed by locus: about 620-630 for A, B, C, DRB1 and DQB1; approximately 530 for DQA1; around 610 for DPA1; and around 470 for DPB1. A handful of DR-DQ haplotypes were handled as single units for association and clustering because linkage in the cohort was strong. Among a few hundred genotyped donors of the cohort, an average of about 240,000 unique TCR beta nucleotide sequences were sequenced per donor, 15% to 20% of them non-productive.

Points the paper makes about the study in general: Correlated functional status among segregating V segments might be attributable to linkage disequilibrium, but an unknown experimental factor could not be ruled out. A later analysis found that HLA-associated TCR beta chains were more clonally expanded and had lower generation probabilities than equally common non-associated chains. In an earlier analysis of some 640 of the donors, most TCR beta V segments were observed in productive rearrangements about 87% or about 30% of the time, broadly matching IMGT annotations. The authors suggested that the approach could potentially be generalized to other disease states and immunological phenotypes. According to a later analysis, TCR association rates differed among HLA loci, with DRB1 alleles showing the most associated TCRs and HLA-C alleles showing the fewest. The study gave a list of about 160 TCR beta chains associated with cytomegalovirus. A cluster of highly shared sequence variants was judged likely to be a technical artifact of the sequencing pipeline. A further reported finding was that TCR beta sequences accurately predicted the HLA-A and HLA-B alleles for most subjects in the first cohort. Sequencing depth was assumed to be roughly uniform across donors in the presence/absence analyses, though that assumption may not hold. HLA typing was unavailable for some donors at each locus, so association tests used only the typed subset. In both the original and validation cohorts, the classifier was reported to diagnose cytomegalovirus status with high specificity and sensitivity. At a false discovery rate of 0.05, a later analysis linked 16,000 or so TCR beta sequences to specific HLA alleles. In a later genetic analysis, a missense DCLRE1C variant was associated with V-gene and J-gene trimming of TCR beta chains, and the association was replicated in an independent cohort. Some IMGT-functional V segments, including TRBV6-2 and TRBV6-3, could not be distinguished by the 87-base-pair reads and were therefore excluded. Because counts were too low, about 18 rarely observed V segments, including chromosome 9 orphons, were left out of the earlier analysis of approximately 580 of the donors. This cohort had only TCR beta chains sequenced, and the lack of alpha or paired-chain data limited which features could be detected. When HLA alleles, especially DR and DQ, strongly co-occurred, attributing TCR associations to individual alleles was difficult. A later analysis found that most CMV-associated TCR beta chains appeared HLA-restricted, with HLA associations seemingly driven largely by CMV exposure. Most TCR sequences were seen in very few donors, while some public TCRs were found in many individuals. According to a later analysis, parvovirus B19, influenza, CMV and Epstein-Barr virus appeared linked to several top co-occurrence clusters. A later genetic analysis reported fewer N-insertions in productive TCRs among donors in an Asian-associated ancestry cluster than the approximately 670-donor mean. For the cohort, immune exposure information was limited to CMV serostatus. Three of the identified cytomegalovirus-associated TCR beta chains were confirmed in vitro to be specific for cytomegalovirus antigens.

The cohort was made up of 650 to 700 healthy bone marrow donors. At the time of sampling, every cohort member was nominally healthy, though immune exposures that went unrecorded were likely present. The donor was CMV seronegative and belonged to the group of under 400 seronegative cohort members. A peripheral blood sample was collected from each donor, and TCR beta sequencing was performed on peripheral blood mononuclear cells. Genomic DNA extraction from the blood cell samples was performed with the Qiagen DNeasy Blood Extraction Kit. The library was prepared using the immunoSEQ multiplex PCR assay. A mixture of 60 forward primers for TCR Vbeta segments and 13 reverse primers for TCR Jbeta segments was used in the multiplex PCR. The CDR3 region of rearranged TCR beta genes was amplified from genomic DNA with a multiplex PCR assay. The amplified TCR beta libraries were sequenced on the Illumina HiSeq System as 87-base-pair reads. From the authors' description of their analysis: Across the 670 or so repertoires, a later analysis counted approximately 83 million unique TCR beta chains, 9 million to 14 million of which were shared by at least two donors. Raw reads were error-corrected and collapsed into unique sequences by a nearest-neighbor algorithm in which closely related sequences were merged to remove PCR and sequencing errors. CDR3 sequences were aligned to IMGT reference sequences to assign V, D and J gene segments. For a sequence to be retained, at least a six-nucleotide match to both a V gene segment and a J gene segment was required. Rearrangements were called productive when the CDR3 lacked stop codons and stayed in frame with V and J; all others were non-productive. CDR3 was defined by IMGT convention, running from the second conserved V-encoded cysteine to the conserved J-encoded phenylalanine. The earlier analysis of 550 to 650 of the donors excluded any sequence lacking an unambiguous match to a single V gene segment. An earlier analysis of just under 600 of the donors called V segments functional above 56.7% productive rearrangements and segregating when the between-donor standard deviation exceeded 5%. A statistical classification framework was built for diagnosing cytomegalovirus status from the catalog of TCR beta chain sequences. In a later analysis, V and J genes were assigned by comparing TCR nucleotide sequences against IMGT/GENE-DB human TR gene sequences. A later analysis assigned CDR3 sequences and most-parsimonious VDJ recombination scenarios with the TCRdist pipeline. In a later analysis, each TCR beta chain was defined by its CDR3 amino acid sequence together with its V-gene family, and reads without a unique V-gene family were excluded. In a later analysis, 450 to 600 highly shared, low-generation-probability nucleotide sequences were removed to address suspected cross-contamination and a sequencing artifact. In a later analysis, a clonal expansion index was calculated for each public chain from normalized within-repertoire ranks of inferred template counts. A later analysis computed generation probabilities with a VDJ recombination model fitted to out-of-frame rearrangements, and checked the results against IGoR. In a later analysis, TCR-TCR, TCR-HLA and TCR-CMV co-occurrence was scored with hypergeometric tests, and a repertoire-size bias correction was applied to TCR pairs. A later analysis estimated false discovery rates by permuting HLA or CMV assignments 20 times. In a later analysis, co-occurring TCRs were grouped using DBSCAN, with TCRdist sequence similarity added in when clustering inside HLA-allele-positive subsets. Repertoires with fewer than 30,000 or more than 120,000 public chains, plus five repertoires with anomalous nucleotide sharing, were excluded from co-occurrence clustering. Not all clones reach the TCRdb copy of this immuneACCESS table, which keeps in-frame sequences only. Checked studies attribute under half of the gap to unresolved V genes and leave the rest unexplained. V and J calls and clone size are as listed in that table; D and trimming were resolved from the DNA. The sample table records some 130,000 clones; roughly three quarters of these occur just once. The ten largest clones capture under 2.5% of the sample.

Sequencing used PBMCs. This TCR was sampled from a man in his thirties or forties in good health and CMV-seronegative. Recombination connected TRBV9 to TRBJ1-5; the D region possibly corresponds to TRBD1 (5 bases align). The DNA sequence is given as TGTGCCAGCAGCGTAGATACAGGTCAGCCCCAGCATTTT. This codes for CASSVDTGQPQHF.